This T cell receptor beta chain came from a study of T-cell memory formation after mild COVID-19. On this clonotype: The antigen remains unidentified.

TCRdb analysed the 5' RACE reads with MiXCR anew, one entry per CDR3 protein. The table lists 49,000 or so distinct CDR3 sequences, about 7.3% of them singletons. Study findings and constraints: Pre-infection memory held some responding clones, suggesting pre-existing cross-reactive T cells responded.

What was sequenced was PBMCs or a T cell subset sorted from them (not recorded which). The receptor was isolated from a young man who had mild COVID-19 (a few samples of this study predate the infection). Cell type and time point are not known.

The CDR3 sequence is CASSSPGTGEKLFF. The DNA for the CDR3 is TGTGCCAGCAGTAGTCCCGGGACAGGTGAAAAACTGTTTTTT. V usage is TRBV28 and J usage is TRBJ1-4; 8 bases line up with TRBD1. This CDR3 comprises 14 residues. Germline-derived CDR1 and CDR2 are MDHEN and SYDVKM. With V trimmed by 5 bases and J by 7 bases, 6 bases remained unmatched. The whole variable domain, filled in from reference TRBV28 and TRBJ1-4, reads DVKVTQSSRYLVKRTGEKVFLECVQDMDHENMFWYRQDPGLGLRLIYFSYDVKMKEKGDIPEGYSVSREKKERFSLILESASTNQTSMYLCASSSPGTGEKLFFGSGTQLSVL.